The 25 T cell receptor beta chains below come from one sample, sequenced in a study of immune characterization of retroperitoneal liposarcoma. MiXCR, applied by TCRdb to the PCR reads, yields one record per CDR3 protein. The top ten clones hold roughly 7.4% of a sample with around 19,000 distinct CDR3 sequences, 35% to 40% of them seen once. Material for sequencing was blood. Receptors were obtained from a male donor with retroperitoneal liposarcoma.

Notes on this clonotype: A read error may produce the germline difference seen at one junction end. The chain has TRBV11-2 and TRBJ2-3; D remains ambiguous. Germline V gene sequence: CDR1 SGHAT, CDR2 FQNNGV. The CDR3 runs 12 residues. DNA of the CDR3: TGTGCCAACAGCCCGACGGAGAGGACGCAGTATTTT. It specifies CANSPTERTQYF.

This clonotype was recorded many times. The chain combines TRBV6-6 with TRBJ2-7; no clear D. This CDR3 spans 15 amino acids. Trimming shortened V by 0 bases and J by 1 base, and 10 bases separated the two germline ends. Looked up from germline, CDR1 is MNHNY and CDR2 is SVGAGI (reference sequence). CDR3 DNA sequence: TGTGCCAGCAGTTACTCGGCAGCCTCGTCCTACGAGCAGTACTTC. Translation: CASSYSAASSYEQYF.

V usage is TRBV7-3 and J usage is TRBJ2-1; TRBD2 agrees at 7 bases. The trim removed 5 bases at V and 8 bases at J, leaving 9 bases unmatched. The CDR3 runs to 14 residues. Germline V gene lookup returns CDR1 SGHTA and CDR2 FQGTGA. The CDR3 region is CASSGGLVVDEQFF. The CDR3 DNA reads as TGTGCCAGCAGCGGAGGACTAGTAGTAGATGAGCAGTTCTTC. The full variable domain, its missing parts supplied by reference TRBV7-3 and TRBJ2-1, is GAGVSQTPSNKVTEKGKYVELRCDPISGHTALYWYRQSLGQGPEFLIYFQGTGAADDSGLPNDRFFAVRPEGSVSTLKIQRTERGDSAVYLCASSGGLVVDEQFFGPGTRLTVL.

On this clonotype: The germline gene is not matched at one end of the junction; a read error may be the cause. V is TRBV27 and J is TRBJ2-1; 7 positions agree with TRBD1. The germline CDR1 and CDR2 sequences are MNHEY and SMNVEV (reference sequence). The CDR3 runs 14 residues. The CDR3 nucleotides are TGTGCCAGCATCTCCATGGGACAGTACAATGAGCAGTTCTTT. This encodes CASISMGQYNEQFF.

In its sample, this clonotype was seen a few times. The CDR3 reads CASSLGGFGDTEAFF. CDR3 DNA: TGTGCCAGCAGTTTGGGGGGTTTCGGGGACACTGAAGCTTTCTTT. The V gene is TRBV27, the J gene TRBJ1-1, with a weak D call TRBD1 (5 bases). The germline V gene encodes CDR1 MNHEY and CDR2 SMNVEV (reference sequence). Deletions cut 3 bases from V and 3 bases from J, with 14 bases between. CDR3 length equals 15 residues.

V usage is TRBV12-3 or TRBV12-4 and J usage is TRBJ1-2; no definite D call. V lost 1 base to trimming and J lost 5 bases, with 8 bases between them. This CDR3 is built from 13 residues. The CDR3 DNA sequence: TGTGCCAGCAGTTTAGGGTGGGGATATGGCTACACCTTC. Residues: CASSLGWGYGYTF.

This clonotype has at least ten counts. This rearrangement joins TRBV6-1 to TRBJ2-1; 7 positions agree with TRBD2. The J call may not be correct, given that the DNA end is closer to TRBJ2-4. The length of the CDR3 is 14 residues. Per germline, CDR1 MNHNS and CDR2 SASEGT. CDR3 region: CASSGGTKVNIQYF. The DNA for the CDR3 is TGTGCCAGCAGTGGAGGGACTAAGGTGAACATTCAGTACTTC.

The chain couples TRBV10-2 to TRBJ2-5, with D perhaps being TRBD1 or TRBD2 (5 bases each). CDR1 is WSHSY, CDR2 SAAADI, per germline. The germline V and J ends were trimmed by 3 bases and 5 bases, with 16 bases remaining between them. The CDR3 has 15 residues. This CDR3 is CASSDLFLGTETQYF. DNA for the CDR3: TGCGCCAGCAGTGATCTCTTTCTGGGGACGGAGACCCAGTACTTC.

The V call is TRBV24-1, the J call TRBJ2-1; TRBD2 aligns across 16 bases. The J call may be mistaken, given a closer DNA end match to TRBJ2-7. CDR3 length: 19 amino acids. Germline lookup yields CDR1 KGHDR and CDR2 SFDVKD. The CDR3 DNA reads as TGTGCCACCAGTGAACCGGGACTAGCGGGAGGGCAGACCTACAATGAGCAGTACTTC. Its protein is CATSEPGLAGGQTYNEQYF.

This rearrangement joins TRBV6-5 to TRBJ2-2; D is possibly TRBD2 (5 bases). Germline CDR1 and CDR2: MNHEY and SVGAGI. V lost 2 bases and J lost 5, with 6 bases in between. The CDR3 has 13 residues. The CDR3 is CASSYRLTGELFF. CDR3 sequence (DNA): TGTGCCAGCAGTTACCGACTAACCGGGGAGCTGTTTTTT.

The chain joins TRBV6-1 to TRBJ2-3; 7 bases fit TRBD2. The CDR3 is 15 residues long. Per germline, CDR1 MNHNS and CDR2 SASEGT. With V trimmed by 5 bases and J by 0 bases, 5 bases remained unmatched. CDR3 sequence: CASSTAGGSTDTQYF. CDR3 in DNA: TGTGCCAGCAGTACCGCCGGGGGGAGCACAGATACGCAGTATTTT.

This clonotype showed up many times. This chain links TRBV7-2 with TRBJ2-2; D unresolved. Germline CDR1 is SGHTA and CDR2 is FQGNSA. V was pared by 3 bases and J by 0 bases, with 5 bases between. The CDR3 has 14 amino acids. Here the CDR3 DNA reads TGTGCCAGCAGCTTGACCCCGAACACCGGGGAGCTGTTTTTT. Protein sequence: CASSLTPNTGELFF.

This clonotype came up many times. The chain recombines TRBV6-1 with TRBJ2-1; maybe TRBD2 (5 bases). V was shortened by 5 bases and J by 13 bases, with 15 bases between the two germline ends. Germline V gives CDR1 MNHNS, CDR2 SASEGT. There are 12 residues in the CDR3. DNA for the CDR3: TGTGCCAGCAGTTGGGAGCAAGAGACCCAGTTCTTC. It yields the protein CASSWEQETQFF.

On this clonotype itself: No DNA is shown, since the ends of the CDR3 on it are uncertain; the CDR3 is the one TCRdb lists. The rearrangement joins TRBV6-1 to TRBJ1-2; TRBD1 was called by the table and not checked on the DNA. Both ends counted, the CDR3 spans 24 residues. Germline CDR1 MNHNS, CDR2 SASEGT. The CDR3 loop is CASSEREQETQFFGPGGERAGYTF.

By share, this clonotype counts as medium-sized. V gene TRBV6-1 combines with J gene TRBJ2-3; D unresolved. Trimming took off 6 bases at V and 0 bases at J, with 16 bases between the two ends. Per the germline V gene, CDR1 is MNHNS and CDR2 is SASEGT. CDR3 length: 16 amino acids. The CDR3 loop is CASRKIVRASTDTQYF. As DNA, the CDR3 is TGTGCCAGCAGGAAGATAGTTAGAGCCAGCACAGATACGCAGTATTTT.

By its share, this clonotype is medium-sized. The chain joins TRBV6-1 to TRBJ2-1; the match to TRBD1 covers 9 bases. After removal of 6 bases from V and 6 bases from J, the junction contained 9 bases not matched to a gene. Germline lookup yields CDR1 MNHNS and CDR2 SASEGT. The CDR3 length is 15 residues. This CDR3 is CASRYRGRSANEQFF. The CDR3 DNA sequence: TGTGCCAGCAGGTACAGGGGGCGGTCGGCCAATGAGCAGTTCTTC.

This clonotype has a count of ten or more. This chain uses TRBV6-6 with TRBJ2-1, with D perhaps assigned TRBD1 or TRBD2 (5 bases each). The J call is uncertain, as TRBJ2-7 better fits the DNA end. The germline V gene has CDR1 MNHNY and CDR2 SVGAGI (reference sequence). This CDR3 has 13 amino acids. The CDR3 sequence is CASSYSRGTEQYF. In DNA, the CDR3 is TGTGCCAGCAGTTACTCGCGAGGGACCGAGCAGTACTTC.

The gene calls are TRBV6-1 and TRBJ1-1; no firm D call. The CDR3 consists of 11 residues. Germline V gene lookup returns CDR1 MNHNS and CDR2 SASEGT. Trimming took 7 bases from V and 1 from J, leaving 4 bases between them. The CDR3 coding sequence is TGTGCCAGCACGGAGAACACTGAAGCTTTCTTT. It translates to CASTENTEAFF.

This sequence joins TRBV24-1 and TRBJ2-6; a possible D gene is TRBD1 (5 bases). This CDR3 spans 15 amino acids. CDR1 and CDR2 from the germline V gene are KGHDR and SFDVKD. Trimming pared 10 bases from V and 2 bases from J, leaving 14 bases between. The CDR3 region has the DNA TGTGCCACGTCGCAGGGCGCCGCTGGGGCCAACGTCCTGACTTTC. Encoded protein: CATSQGAAGANVLTF.

The chain has TRBV12-3 or TRBV12-4 and TRBJ2-7, with D uncertain. The end of the DNA is better explained by TRBJ2-1, so the J call may be wrong. The CDR3 totals 16 residues. The CDR3 DNA reads TGTGCCAGCAGTTTGAGGCCCCCCCCCCTATACAATGAGCAGTTCTTC. Residues: CASSLRPPPLYNEQFF.

The chain couples TRBV10-1 to TRBJ2-2; D is uncertain. The V and J ends lost 5 bases and 6 bases respectively, with 7 bases between them. There are 12 residues in the CDR3. Germline loops: CDR1 WNHNN, CDR2 SYGVQD (reference sequence). CDR3: CASSPGPGELFF. In DNA form, the CDR3 reads TGCGCCAGCAGTCCGGGTCCCGGGGAGCTGTTTTTT.

The CDR3 here is CASSQGETSPYEQYF. Written as DNA, the CDR3 is TGCGCCAGCAGCCAAGGGGAGACTAGTCCCTACGAGCAGTACTTC. The V and J genes are TRBV4-1 and TRBJ2-1, with TRBD2 as a possible D gene (6 bases). The J call is in doubt because the DNA end fits TRBJ2-7 better. CDR3 length: 15 residues. In germline, CDR1 is MGHRA, CDR2 YSYEKL.

Many counts were recorded for this clonotype. This sequence joins TRBV12-3 or TRBV12-4 and TRBJ2-1; 10 bases match TRBD2. The end of the DNA is better explained by TRBJ2-7, so the J call may be wrong. This CDR3 is built from 14 residues. The CDR3 bases are TGTGCCAGCAGTTTCACAGGGACTAGCGATGAGCAGTACTTC. Protein product: CASSFTGTSDEQYF.

The chain joins TRBV7-9 to TRBJ2-1; perhaps TRBD1 as D (6 bases). Germline assignment: CDR1 SEHNR and CDR2 FQNEAQ (reference sequence). V shed 8 bases and J shed 13 bases, with 24 bases lying between them. The CDR3 spans 14 residues. The CDR3 loop is CASGHRATQETQFF. In DNA, the CDR3 is TGTGCCAGCGGCCACAGGGCCACCCAAGAGACCCAGTTCTTC.

This clonotype is categorized as medium-sized. Written as DNA, the CDR3 is TGTGCCAGCAGTGAGGAGACTAGCGGGGGGGTCCAAGAGACCCAGTACTTC. Translation: CASSEETSGGVQETQYF. The V and J genes are TRBV6-1 and TRBJ2-5; 14 bases align to TRBD2. The CDR3 sequence is 17 residues long. Per the germline V gene, CDR1 is MNHNS and CDR2 is SASEGT. V lost 3 bases to trimming and J lost 1 base; unmatched junction nucleotides: 4.